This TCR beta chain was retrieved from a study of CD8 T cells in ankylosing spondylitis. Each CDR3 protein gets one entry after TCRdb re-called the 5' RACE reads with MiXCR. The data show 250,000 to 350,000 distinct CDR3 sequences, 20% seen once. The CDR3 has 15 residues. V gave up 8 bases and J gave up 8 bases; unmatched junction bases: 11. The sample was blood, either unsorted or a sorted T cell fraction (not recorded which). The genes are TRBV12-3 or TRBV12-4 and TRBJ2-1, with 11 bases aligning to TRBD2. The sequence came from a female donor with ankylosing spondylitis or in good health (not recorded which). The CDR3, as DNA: TGTGCCAGCTGGGATAGCGGGAGGGCCAACTATGAGCAGTTCTTC. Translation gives CASWDSGRANYEQFF.